The 18 T cell receptor beta chains reported below all come from one sample, sequenced in a study of OX40 agonist ivuxolimab in advanced cancers. Clones were sequenced by immunoSEQ multiplex PCR, and TCRdb holds only the in-frame ones, with some missing. Altogether 84,000 or so clones are present, approximately 91% being singletons, with the ten largest covering approximately 0.28%. The source was CD4+ or CD8+ T cells sorted from blood, collected in a trial of the OX40 agonist ivuxolimab. These receptors were obtained from an adult with an advanced solid tumor such as melanoma, head and neck, liver or kidney cancer.

The rearrangement links TRBV18 to TRBJ2-1; D not resolved. Germline V gene data show CDR1 as KGHSH and CDR2 as LQKENI. Deletions cut 2 bases from V and 5 bases from J, with 10 bases between. CDR3 length: 14 amino acids. The CDR3 DNA is TGTGCCAGCTCACCAGGGCTAGACCACAATGAGCAGTTCTTC. Encoded protein: CASSPGLDHNEQFF.

This chain connects TRBV11-2 to TRBJ2-7; maybe TRBD1 (5 bases). The ends were cut back, 5 bases at V and 4 bases at J, with 9 bases in the middle. Germline V gene sequence: CDR1 SGHAT, CDR2 FQNNGV. CDR3 length equals 12 residues. The DNA of the CDR3 is TGTGCCAGCAGCCTTACAGGATACGAGCAGTACTTC. Residues: CASSLTGYEQYF.

The rearrangement uses TRBV11-2 and TRBJ2-3; TRBD1 matches at 10 bases. The CDR3 consists of 17 residues. Per germline, CDR1 SGHAT and CDR2 FQNNGV. Trimming at V came to 6 bases and at J to 2 bases, leaving 11 bases not matched to a gene. CDR3 loop: CASSHKRDRGITDTQYF. CDR3 in DNA: TGTGCCAGCAGTCACAAACGGGACAGGGGAATCACAGATACGCAGTATTTT.

V and J are TRBV5-1 and TRBJ2-3; the D is unclear. CDR3 length: 15 amino acids. Looked up from germline, CDR1 is SGHRS and CDR2 is YFSETQ. V shed 6 bases and J shed 2 bases, with 16 bases lying between them. The CDR3 is CASTEASAPTDTQYF. For the CDR3, the DNA is TGCGCCAGCACTGAAGCATCCGCACCCACAGATACGCAGTATTTT.

The J gene is TRBJ1-1, the V gene TRBV19; D call uncertain. The CDR3 is 15 amino acids. Per the germline V gene, CDR1 is LNHDA and CDR2 is SQIVND (reference sequence). V was clipped by 5 bases and J by 2 bases, with 15 bases between them. The CDR3 protein is CASSRVSSGNTEAFF. DNA for the CDR3: TGTGCCAGTAGTCGAGTCAGCTCAGGTAACACTGAAGCTTTCTTT.

The chain has TRBV4-2 and TRBJ2-1, with a tentative D call TRBD2 (6 bases). Germline assignment: CDR1 LGHNA and CDR2 YNFKEQ. V was shortened by 1 base and J by 3 bases, with 13 bases between the two germline ends. The CDR3 sequence is 16 residues long. The chain's CDR3 is CASSQVMAGNYNEQFF. The CDR3 DNA follows: TGTGCCAGCAGCCAAGTAATGGCGGGAAACTACAATGAGCAGTTCTTC.

The chain joins TRBV6-6 to TRBJ2-1, with a possible D match to TRBD1 (6 bases). CDR1 and CDR2 from the germline V gene are MNHNY and SVGAGI (reference sequence). The V end was cut by 5 bases, the J end by 7 bases, with 12 bases between. The CDR3 is made up of 13 amino acids. The CDR3 nucleotides are TGTGCCAGCAGTCTAACAGGGTTTAATGAGCAGTTCTTC. It is translated as CASSLTGFNEQFF.

CDR3 nucleotide sequence: TGTGCCAGCAGGGTATCTAGCCCCGCAGATACGCAGTATTTT. This gives the protein CASRVSSPADTQYF. J is TRBJ2-3 and V is TRBV6-5; D might be TRBD2 (5 bases). CDR1 MNHEY and CDR2 SVGAGI come from the germline V gene. Trimming took off 6 bases at V and 4 bases at J, with 14 bases between the two ends. The CDR3 is made up of 14 amino acids.

CDR3 region: CATPDRGGGETQYF. Here the CDR3 DNA reads TGTGCCACCCCCGACAGGGGTGGGGGGGAGACCCAGTACTTC. The V call is TRBV2, the J call TRBJ2-5, with TRBD1 matching over 8 bases. CDR1 and CDR2 from the germline V gene are SNHLY and FYNNEI. CDR3 length: 14 residues. Unmatched junction bases numbered 12, after V lost 10 bases and J lost 5 bases.

The V call is TRBV5-4, the J call TRBJ1-4, with TRBD1 matching over 7 bases. Germline assignment: CDR1 SGHNT and CDR2 YYREEE (reference sequence). The CDR3 is made up of 14 amino acids. V was pared by 3 bases and J by 4 bases, with 3 bases of the junction left unmatched. The CDR3 region has the DNA TGTGCCAGCAGCTGGACAGGAGTTAATGAAAAACTGTTTTTT. This codes for CASSWTGVNEKLFF. Complete variable domain (other parts from reference TRBV5-4 and TRBJ1-4): ETGVTQSPTHLIKTRGQQVTLRCSSQSGHNTVSWYQQALGQGPQFIFQYYREEENGRGNFPPRFSGLQFPNYSSELNVNALELDDSALYLCASSWTGVNEKLFFGSGTQLSVL.

The CDR3 loop reads CATSRDRQGGGYGYTF. CDR3 sequence (DNA): TGTGCCACCAGCAGAGATCGACAGGGGGGAGGCTATGGCTACACCTTC. The rearrangement links TRBV15 to TRBJ1-2; 9 bases are a match to TRBD1. After removal of 0 bases from V and 4 bases from J, the junction contained 6 bases not matched to a gene. The CDR3 sequence is 16 residues long. Germline loops: CDR1 LNHNV, CDR2 YYDKDF (reference sequence).

This clone came up a few times. J is TRBJ2-7 and V is TRBV9, with 10 bases that match TRBD1. This CDR3 comprises 14 residues. Trimming cost V 4 bases and J 2 bases; bases outside gene matches: 3. Germline loops: CDR1 SGDLS, CDR2 YYNGEE. In DNA form, the CDR3 reads TGTGCCAGCAGCCCCGGACAGGGGGCCTACGAGCAGTACTTC. Translation: CASSPGQGAYEQYF.

CDR3 nucleotide sequence: TGCGCCAGCAGCCAAGAAAGGGTGGCAGGTAGCTCCTACAATGAGCAGTTCTTC. Amino acids: CASSQERVAGSSYNEQFF. The rearrangement links TRBV4-1 to TRBJ2-1; D call uncertain. The CDR3 covers 18 residues. Germline-derived CDR1 and CDR2 are MGHRA and YSYEKL. V gave up 0 bases and J gave up 0 bases, with 15 bases separating them.

The rearrangement links TRBV12-5 to TRBJ2-1; D might be TRBD1 (5 bases). Deletions cut 6 bases from V and 9 bases from J, with 15 bases between. This CDR3 is 13 amino acids long. Germline V CDR1 and CDR2: LGHNT, FRNRAP. CDR3: CASGPLTVSEQFF. The CDR3, as DNA: TGTGCTAGTGGACCACTGACAGTGAGTGAGCAGTTCTTC.

CDR3 DNA: TGTGCTAGTGGTCCCCTTTTGTCAGTTGGCTACACCTTC. It specifies CASGPLLSVGYTF. This rearrangement joins TRBV12-5 to TRBJ1-2; D not resolved. This CDR3 comprises 13 residues. Germline values: CDR1 LGHNT, CDR2 FRNRAP. V was shortened by 5 bases and J by 7 bases, with 14 bases between the two germline ends.

The chain is built from TRBV6-4 and TRBJ1-5; 7 bases align to TRBD1. This CDR3 is built from 15 residues. The ends lost 9 bases at V and 2 bases at J; junction bases unmatched: 10. The germline gives CDR1 MRHNA, CDR2 SNTAGT. CDR3 nucleotides: TGTGCCAGTGTCCAGGGGGTATTTCGCAATCAGCCCCAGCATTTT. It encodes CASVQGVFRNQPQHF.

The CDR3 loop reads CASSYSTGGDGELFF. The CDR3 nucleotides read TGTGCCAGCAGTTACTCGACAGGGGGAGACGGGGAGCTGTTTTTT. The chain couples TRBV6-6 to TRBJ2-2, with 9 bases matching TRBD1. CDR3 length: 15 amino acids. Germline assignment: CDR1 MNHNY and CDR2 SVGAGI (reference sequence). Trimming removed 0 bases from V and 7 bases from J; junction bases left unmatched: 3.

The rearrangement joins TRBV5-1 to TRBJ2-7; tentatively, D is TRBD2 (5 bases). Trimming removed 0 bases from V and 6 bases from J, with 10 bases in between. CDR1 SGHRS and CDR2 YFSETQ come from the germline V gene. There are 13 residues in the CDR3. The CDR3 sequence is CASSLASAGEQYF. The CDR3 DNA follows: TGCGCCAGCAGCTTGGCCTCGGCGGGCGAGCAGTACTTC. The full variable domain, rest sourced from reference TRBV5-1 and TRBJ2-7, is KAGVTQTPRYLIKTRGQQVTLSCSPISGHRSVSWYQQTPGQGLQFLFEYFSETQRNKGNFPGRFSGRQFSNSRSEMNVSTLELGDSALYLCASSLASAGEQYFGPGTRLTVT.